This TCR beta chain is drawn from a study of cytomegalovirus exposure and HLA in healthy donors (dated by TCRdb to about 2017). As for the study more broadly: The 650 to 800 repertoires of the first cohort and the roughly 120 validation repertoires were produced on the same platform, according to a later analysis. The study was designed to test whether signatures of past pathogen exposure could be identified by cataloging public T cell receptors. Along with the approximately 700-subject first cohort, a separate validation cohort of over a hundred different subjects was used. To predict cytomegalovirus infection status, the study brought together high-throughput TCR immunosequencing, statistical association of individual TCRs with disease status, and machine learning.

Overall study outcomes, separate from this receptor: The classifier was reported to diagnose cytomegalovirus status with high specificity and sensitivity in both the original and validation cohorts. A few of the identified cytomegalovirus-associated TCR beta chains were confirmed in vitro to be specific for cytomegalovirus antigens. A later analysis found that TCRs clustered in the first cohort also tended to co-occur in the roughly 120 validation repertoires, with approximately 95% of cluster scores above 0. While some public TCRs were present in many individuals, most TCR sequences turned up only very rarely across donors. In the study, some 160 TCR beta chains were listed as associated with cytomegalovirus. According to the authors, the approach could potentially be generalized to other disease states and immunological phenotypes. The validation cohort had no HLA typing available for a later analysis, so co-occurrence within that cohort was assessed over all 120 or so repertoires.

The donors belonged to the validation cohort of 120 subjects, which was separate from the approximately 610-subject first cohort. As concerns this clone: There is no known antigen for this receptor. Base qualities are not recorded, but no much larger clone differs from it by a single base.

The CDR3, cysteine through phenylalanine, is 14 amino acids long. The sequence is cut down to CDR3 DNA, 42 bases in frame from base 1. The germline V gene (reference sequence) sets CDR1 to GTSNPN and CDR2 to SVGIG. V loses 5 bases at its end and J loses 4 bases; junction bases beyond the gene matches: 7. The library came from the immunoSEQ multiplex PCR assay. In the source study's methods: To diagnose cytomegalovirus status from the catalog of TCR beta chain sequences, a statistical classification framework was built. TCRdb provides this immuneACCESS table in a form limited to in-frame rearrangements. Some clones are lacking; in checked studies, under half of them reflect an unresolved V gene, and why the rest are absent is not known. V and J calls plus clone size are reproduced from that table; the DNA served to infer D and trimming. The sample has about 130,000 clones on record, more than 95% of them singletons. The ten largest make up 1.7% of the sample.

Sequenced sample: PBMCs. The chain couples TRBV30 to TRBJ2-2; TRBD2 matches 7 bases in the middle. This receptor was taken from a man aged 18 to 35 in good health and CMV-seronegative. The bases are TGTGCCTGGTCTGGGGGAGGGGTCACCGGGGAGCTGTTTTTT. Its translation reads: CAWSGGGVTGELFF.